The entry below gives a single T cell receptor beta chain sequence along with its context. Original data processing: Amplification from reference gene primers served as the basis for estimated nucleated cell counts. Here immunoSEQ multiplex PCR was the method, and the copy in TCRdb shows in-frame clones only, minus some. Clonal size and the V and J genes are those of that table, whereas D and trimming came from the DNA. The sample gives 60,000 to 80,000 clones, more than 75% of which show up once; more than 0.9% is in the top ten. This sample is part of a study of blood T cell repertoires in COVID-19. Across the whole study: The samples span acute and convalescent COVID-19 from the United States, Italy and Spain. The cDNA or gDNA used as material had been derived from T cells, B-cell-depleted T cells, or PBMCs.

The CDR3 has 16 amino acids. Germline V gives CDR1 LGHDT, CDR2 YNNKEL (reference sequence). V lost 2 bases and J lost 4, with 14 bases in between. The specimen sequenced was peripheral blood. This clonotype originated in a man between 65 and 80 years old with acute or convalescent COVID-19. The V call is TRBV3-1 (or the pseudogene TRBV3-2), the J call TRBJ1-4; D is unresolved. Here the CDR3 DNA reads TGTGCCAGCAGCCAAAGTATGGAGCCAATTAATGAAAAACTGTTTTTT. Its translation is CASSQSMEPINEKLFF.